This note documents a single TCR beta chain sequence. During its preparation, the TCRbeta library received unique molecular identifiers. TCRdb recomputed calls from the PCR reads with MiXCR, one row per CDR3 protein. The top ten hold 2% to 2.5% of the sample, which has approximately 340,000 distinct CDR3 sequences, about a tenth seen once. This entry belongs to a study of T-cell reconstitution after alpha-beta-depleted transplantation in children. The CDR3 has 16 residues. This receptor was taken from a human donor who donated a stem cell graft to a child with acute lymphoblastic leukemia. This specimen was PBMCs from the stem cell graft donor, taken from the stem cell graft. J is TRBJ2-7 and V is TRBV21-1; the D call TRBD1 from the table was never checked on the DNA. TRBV21-1 is a recognized pseudogene. The CDR3 DNA is TGTGCCAGCAGCAAGATCAGGGTCGAGCCCTCCTACGAGCAGTACTTC. This codes for CASSKIRVEPSYEQYF.